This T cell receptor (beta chain) stems from a study of technical replicates of blood from a few donors. This clone was counted a few times. The repertoire was sequenced with immunoSEQ multiplex PCR; TCRdb's copy has only in-frame clones and lacks some. The sample has approximately 59,000 clones, about 90% seen once. The specimen sequenced was PBMCs. The TCR sequence derives from a human donor in good health. Some clones in this sample may be carry-over from other donors' samples.

The CDR3 is CASSLGARVYSPLHF. CDR3 in DNA: TGTGCCAGCAGCTTAGGAGCCAGGGTCTACTCACCCCTCCACTTT. V gene TRBV7-2 combines with J gene TRBJ1-6; D possibly corresponds to TRBD1 (5 bases). Per germline, CDR1 SGHTA and CDR2 FQGNSA. This CDR3 is 15 amino acids long. Trimming removed 1 base from V and 10 bases from J, with 14 bases in between.